What follows are 21 T cell receptor beta chains derived from one specimen sequenced in a study of blood T cell repertoires in COVID-19. The assay was immunoSEQ multiplex PCR, and TCRdb's table has in-frame clones only and misses some. The sample consists of over 200,000 clones, 70% to 85% of them appearing once. Sequencing was done on a sample of peripheral blood. The receptors derive from an elderly woman with acute or convalescent COVID-19.

This clone was recorded only once. The gene calls are TRBV3-1 (or the pseudogene TRBV3-2) and TRBJ2-1; tentative D call: TRBD1 (6 bases). There are 12 residues in the CDR3. In germline, CDR1 is LGHDT, CDR2 YNNKEL (reference sequence). The V end was cut by 3 bases, the J end by 10 bases, with 10 bases between. The CDR3 protein is CASSHGRGEQFF. CDR3 in DNA: TGTGCCAGCAGCCATGGTAGGGGGGAGCAGTTCTTC.

J is TRBJ2-3 and V is TRBV7-9; D possibly corresponds to TRBD1 (6 bases). The V and J ends lost 7 bases and 2 bases respectively, with 22 bases between them. Looked up from germline, CDR1 is SEHNR and CDR2 is FQNEAQ (reference sequence). There are 17 residues in the CDR3. In DNA form, the CDR3 reads TGTGCCAGCACCAATCAGGTCCGGACAGAGTACACAGATACGCAGTATTTT. It yields the protein CASTNQVRTEYTDTQYF.

This sequence joins TRBV18 and TRBJ1-1, with D perhaps matching TRBD1 (6 bases). Germline assignment: CDR1 KGHSH and CDR2 LQKENI. Trimming stripped 3 bases from V and 6 bases from J, with 20 bases between. This CDR3 has 16 amino acids. The CDR3 coding sequence is TGTGCCAGCTCACCGAATCTGGGGGGGGCAAGTTCTGAAGCTTTCTTT. Translating gives CASSPNLGGASSEAFF.

The chain carries TRBV19 and TRBJ1-1; 8 nucleotides match TRBD1. The CDR3 spans 16 residues. V lost 7 bases, J lost 0 bases, and 10 bases stayed unmatched. Germline V gene data show CDR1 as LNHDA and CDR2 as SQIVND (reference sequence). CDR3 loop: CASKRQGAFLNTEAFF. CDR3 DNA sequence: TGTGCCAGTAAGCGGCAGGGGGCATTTTTGAACACTGAAGCTTTCTTT. The variable domain in full, with the rest retrieved from reference TRBV19 and TRBJ1-1, is DGGITQSPKYLFRKEGQNVTLSCEQNLNHDAMYWYRQDPGQGLRLIYYSQIVNDFQKGDIAEGYSVSREKKESFPLTVTSAQKNPTAFYLCASKRQGAFLNTEAFFGQGTRLTVV.

This chain connects TRBV6-5 to TRBJ2-7, with TRBD1 identical over 7 bases. Trimming at V came to 6 bases and at J to 3 bases, leaving 11 bases not matched to a gene. CDR1 MNHEY and CDR2 SVGAGI come from the germline V gene. The CDR3 runs 15 residues. CDR3 residues: CASREGAWIGYEQYF. DNA of the CDR3: TGTGCCAGCAGAGAGGGGGCTTGGATCGGCTACGAGCAGTACTTC.

J is TRBJ1-5 and V is TRBV3-1 (or the pseudogene TRBV3-2); D perhaps matches TRBD1 (6 bases). CDR1 and CDR2 from the germline V gene are LGHDT and YNNKEL (reference sequence). The CDR3 covers 18 residues. The ends were cut back, 2 bases at V and 5 bases at J, with 22 bases in the middle. This CDR3 reads CASSQRSVGGHGDQPQHF. The CDR3 DNA is TGTGCCAGCAGCCAAAGATCCGTCGGGGGGCATGGGGATCAGCCCCAGCATTTT.

The CDR3 sequence is CASSLLGLANYEQYF. The CDR3 DNA follows: TGTGCCAGCAGTTTATTGGGGTTAGCGAACTACGAGCAGTACTTC. The V call is TRBV27, the J call TRBJ2-7; possible D gene TRBD2, 5 bases. Between the trimmed V and J ends, which lost 1 base and 3 bases, there was a span of 13 bases. CDR3 length: 15 amino acids. Looked up from germline, CDR1 is MNHEY and CDR2 is SMNVEV (reference sequence).

This clone appeared once. V gene TRBV5-4 combines with J gene TRBJ2-2; possible D gene TRBD1, 6 bases. V gave up 2 bases and J gave up 4 bases, with 15 bases separating them. This CDR3 is built from 16 residues. The V gene's germline CDR1 is SGHNT and CDR2 YYREEE (reference sequence). The CDR3 protein is CASSLVGQRSTGELFF. For the CDR3, the DNA is TGTGCCAGCAGCTTAGTTGGACAGCGGAGCACCGGGGAGCTGTTTTTT.

J is TRBJ1-3 and V is TRBV9, with D perhaps TRBD1 (5 bases). The CDR3 covers 16 residues. V was pared by 4 bases and J by 2 bases, with 16 bases between. CDR1 and CDR2 (germline): SGDLS, YYNGEE. The CDR3 sequence is CASSSRDLSAGNTIYF. The CDR3 region has the DNA TGTGCCAGCAGCAGCCGGGACTTGTCTGCTGGAAACACCATATATTTT.

This chain joins TRBV19 and TRBJ1-5; D possibly corresponds to TRBD1 (6 bases). This CDR3 region has 15 residues. The V end lost 6 bases, the J end lost 2 bases, and 14 bases lay between the germline ends. Germline values: CDR1 LNHDA, CDR2 SQIVND (reference sequence). CDR3: CASSSQGSGNQPQHF. The CDR3 DNA is TGTGCCAGTAGCTCTCAGGGGTCGGGCAATCAGCCCCAGCATTTT.

The rearrangement links TRBV5-6 to TRBJ1-2; possibly TRBD1 for D (6 bases). CDR1 SGHDT and CDR2 YYEEEE come from the germline V gene. The V gene lost 4 bases and the J gene lost 8 bases, with 21 bases spanning the gap. The CDR3 extends over 15 amino acids. The CDR3 sequence: CASSRDLVTGFGYTF. Here the CDR3 DNA reads TGTGCCAGCAGCCGGGATTTGGTAACAGGGTTCGGCTACACCTTC. Filled out from reference TRBV5-6 and TRBJ1-2, the complete variable domain reads DAGVTQSPTHLIKTRGQQVTLRCSPKSGHDTVSWYQQALGQGPQFIFQYYEEEERQRGNFPDRFSGHQFPNYSSELNVNALLLGDSALYLCASSRDLVTGFGYTFGSGTRLTVV.

This chain joins TRBV6-5 and TRBJ2-7, with a possible D match to TRBD1 (6 bases). This CDR3 comprises 15 residues. In germline, CDR1 is MNHEY, CDR2 SVGAGI. V shed 4 bases and J shed 2 bases, with 15 bases lying between them. The CDR3 sequence: CASSSAWGRTYEQYF. In nucleotides, the CDR3 is TGTGCCAGCAGTTCTGCTTGGGGGCGGACCTACGAGCAGTACTTC.

J is TRBJ1-1 and V is TRBV5-1, with D hard to call. CDR1 and CDR2 (germline): SGHRS, YFSETQ. There are 13 residues in the CDR3. Deletions cut 4 bases from V and 2 bases from J, with 9 bases between. Written as DNA, the CDR3 is TGCGCCAGCAGCAATAGTCCAAACACTGAAGCTTTCTTT. Protein sequence: CASSNSPNTEAFF.

The V and J genes are TRBV5-1 and TRBJ2-2; D may be TRBD2 (6 bases). CDR1 is SGHRS and CDR2 is YFSETQ in the germline V gene. The CDR3 sequence is 15 residues long. With 2 bases removed from V and 3 bases from J, the gap between germline ends came to 11 bases. The CDR3 bases are TGCGCCAGCAGCTTTCGGGAGCAGCACACCGGGGAGCTGTTTTTT. Amino acids: CASSFREQHTGELFF.

The genes are TRBV2 and TRBJ1-4, with 11 bases fitting TRBD1. The trim removed 8 bases at V and 3 bases at J, leaving 5 bases unmatched. The length of the CDR3 is 15 residues. Germline values: CDR1 SNHLY, CDR2 FYNNEI. CDR3 coding DNA: TGTGCCAGCGCCGGACAGGGGGCCTCTAATGAAAAACTGTTTTTT. This sequence encodes CASAGQGASNEKLFF.

The DNA for the CDR3 is TGTGCCAGTAGTAAAACTACCGGGACAGCGGACAAAGAGACCCAGTACTTC. It yields the protein CASSKTTGTADKETQYF. The chain has TRBV19 and TRBJ2-5; 7 bases are shared with TRBD1. V dropped 4 bases and J dropped 3; count of bases not matched to a gene: 14. The CDR3 consists of 17 residues. From germline, CDR1 is LNHDA and CDR2 SQIVND (reference sequence).

The V and J genes are TRBV12-2 and TRBJ2-5; the table names TRBD1, a call not compared with the DNA. TRBV12-2 has pseudogene status. The CDR3 consists of 18 residues. CDR3 protein: CASRRAPPSGQGRETQYF. The CDR3 DNA sequence: TGTGCAAGTCGCCGAGCCCCCCCATCCGGACAGGGTAGGGAGACCCAGTACTTC.

The genes are TRBV4-1 and TRBJ1-5; a possible D gene is TRBD1 (6 bases). The CDR3 spans 15 residues. From germline, CDR1 is MGHRA and CDR2 YSYEKL. V gave up 2 bases and J gave up 5 bases, with 13 bases separating them. The CDR3 DNA follows: TGCGCCAGCAGCCAACACGGGACAATAGATCAGCCCCAGCATTTT. Protein sequence: CASSQHGTIDQPQHF.

This chain connects TRBV14 to TRBJ1-1; D is unresolved. This CDR3 comprises 12 residues. The V end lost 0 bases, the J end lost 10 bases, and 9 bases lay between the germline ends. Germline V gene lookup returns CDR1 SGHDN and CDR2 FVKESK. The CDR3 sequence: CASSQDRGRAFF. CDR3 DNA: TGTGCCAGCAGCCAAGATAGAGGGAGAGCTTTCTTT. The variable domain in full, completed from reference TRBV14 and TRBJ1-1, reads EAGVTQFPSHSVIEKGQTVTLRCDPISGHDNLYWYRRVMGKEIKFLLHFVKESKQDESGMPNNRFLAERTGGTYSTLKVQPAELEDSGVYFCASSQDRGRAFFGQGTRLTVV.

The chain carries TRBV7-2 and TRBJ1-1; D is unclear. CDR3 size: 15 residues. Trimming stripped 4 bases from V and 1 base from J, with 13 bases between. CDR1 SGHTA and CDR2 FQGNSA come from the germline V gene. The CDR3 nucleotides are TGTGCCAGCAGCTACGGTCCCGGGGAGAACACTGAAGCTTTCTTT. Translating it yields CASSYGPGENTEAFF.

In this sample, this clone turned up a few times. This chain joins TRBV9 and TRBJ1-4; D gene unclear. Trimming removed 2 bases at V and 3 bases at J, with 11 bases between. Germline values: CDR1 SGDLS, CDR2 YYNGEE. The CDR3 is 15 residues long. The CDR3 reads CASSVGRASNEKLFF. For the CDR3, the DNA is TGTGCCAGCAGCGTTGGGAGGGCCTCTAATGAAAAACTGTTTTTT.